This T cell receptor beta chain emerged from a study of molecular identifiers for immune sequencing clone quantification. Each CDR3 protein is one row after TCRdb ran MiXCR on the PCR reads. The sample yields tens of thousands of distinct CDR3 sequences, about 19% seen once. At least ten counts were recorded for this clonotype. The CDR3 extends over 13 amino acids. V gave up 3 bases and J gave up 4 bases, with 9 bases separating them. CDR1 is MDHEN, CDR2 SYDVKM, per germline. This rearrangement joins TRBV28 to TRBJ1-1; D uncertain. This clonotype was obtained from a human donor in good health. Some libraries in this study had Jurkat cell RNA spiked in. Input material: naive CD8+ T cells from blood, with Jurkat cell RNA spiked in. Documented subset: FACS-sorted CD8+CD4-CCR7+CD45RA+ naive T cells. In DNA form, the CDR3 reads TGTGCCAGCAGTTTGGCGATGAGCACTGAAGCTTTCTTT. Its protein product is CASSLAMSTEAFF.